These 32 T cell receptor beta chains were sequenced from one sample in a study of metastatic and nonmetastatic thyroid tumors. All patients were untreated before thyroid surgery. TCRdb used MiXCR to call clones anew from the PCR reads. Among about 40,000 clones listed, about 17% were seen once. The specimen sequenced was tumor tissue. The source of these receptors is a female donor with papillary thyroid cancer or a benign thyroid nodule (not recorded which). Some clones in this sample may be carry-over from other donors' samples.

This clone was observed many times. The chain combines TRBV2 with TRBJ1-3; D is undetermined. This CDR3 has 13 amino acids. Germline CDR1 SNHLY, CDR2 FYNNEI. Trimming removed 7 bases from V and 0 bases from J, with 7 bases in between. The CDR3 region is CASKPGSGNTIYF. Here the CDR3 DNA reads TGTGCCAGCAAGCCCGGCTCTGGAAACACCATATATTTT.

A remark on this clone: Since a much larger clone is just one base distant, this may be a read error. This sequence joins TRBV2 and TRBJ2-4; D possibly corresponds to TRBD2 (7 bases). Germline CDR1 is SNHLY and CDR2 is FYNNEI. This CDR3 is 17 amino acids long. CDR3 in DNA: TGTGCCAGCAATCCGGGACCCAAGGGGGGGGCCAAAAGCATTCAGTACTTC. This encodes CASNPGPKGGAKSIQYF.

This clone was counted ten times or more. The chain uses TRBV6-1 and TRBJ2-3, with D possibly TRBD2 on 6 matching bases. The CDR3 runs 16 residues. Germline lookup yields CDR1 MNHNS and CDR2 SASEGT. The V end was cut by 6 bases, the J end by 0 bases, with 16 bases between. The CDR3: CASRRLASASTDTQYF. The CDR3 DNA reads as TGTGCCAGCAGAAGGCTAGCTAGCGCGAGCACAGATACGCAGTATTTT.

The rearrangement joins TRBV5-1 to TRBJ2-3; 16 bases line up with TRBD2. CDR1 and CDR2 from the germline V gene are SGHRS and YFSETQ. The CDR3 has 18 residues. V trimming: 3 bases; J trimming: 3 bases; junction bases outside the gene matches: 7. The CDR3 is CASSSGLAGGTITDTQYF. The CDR3 bases are TGCGCCAGCAGCTCGGGACTAGCGGGAGGGACAATAACAGATACGCAGTATTTT.

In this sample, this clone turned up many times. The genes are TRBV2 and TRBJ1-4; 9 bases are a match to TRBD1. Germline CDR1 is SNHLY and CDR2 is FYNNEI. This CDR3 has 15 residues. The V segment lost 6 bases and the J segment 8 bases; nucleotides outside the gene matches: 10. The CDR3 bases are TGTGCCAGCAGCTTACTACAGGGGGCGAGGGAAAAACTGTTTTTT. It is translated as CASSLLQGAREKLFF.

Worth noting for this clone: A much larger clone lies a single base off, so this may be a read error. Here the CDR3 DNA reads TGCGCCGTCAGCCACCCCGGCGGGGCCAACGTCCTGACTTTC. This codes for CAVSHPGGANVLTF. This sequence joins TRBV4-1 and TRBJ2-6; D remains ambiguous. V was clipped by 11 bases and J by 4 bases, with 15 bases between them. CDR1 MGHRA and CDR2 YSYEKL come from the germline V gene. There are 14 residues in the CDR3.

This clone was recorded a few times. This may come from a read error, since a much larger clone is one base off. The chain combines TRBV12-3 or TRBV12-4 with TRBJ2-5; the D gene is possibly TRBD2 (5 bases). The CDR3 is 13 amino acids. The CDR3: CVSSWSGQETQYF. CDR3 nucleotides: TGTGTCAGCAGTTGGAGCGGCCAAGAGACCCAGTACTTC.

This clone has a single count. This chain links TRBV7-2 with TRBJ2-7; 8 nucleotides line up with TRBD2. The CDR3 spans 15 residues. With V trimmed by 6 bases and J by 3 bases, 10 bases remained unmatched. Germline V gene lookup returns CDR1 SGHTA and CDR2 FQGNSA. CDR3 residues: CASSVIPGGGYEQYF. DNA for the CDR3: TGTGCCAGCAGTGTCATTCCGGGAGGGGGCTACGAGCAGTACTTC. Based on the CDR3 plus reference TRBV7-2 and TRBJ2-7, the full variable domain is GAGVSQSPSNKVTEKGKDVELRCDPISGHTALYWYRQSLGQGLEFLIYFQGNSAPDKSGLPSDRFSAERTGGSVSTLTIQRTQQEDSAVYLCASSVIPGGGYEQYFGPGTRLTVT.

This clone occurred a few times. This may arise from a read error, as a much more abundant clone is one base away. The CDR3 carries no conserved terminal phenylalanine or tryptophan, so it likely arises from a read error. The sample carries other DNA sequences with the same CDR3. In nucleotides, the CDR3 is TGTGCCAGTAGCCCTCGGGTGGATTCGCCCTATGGCTACACCCTC. It specifies CASSPRVDSPYGYTL. This sequence joins TRBV6-2 or TRBV6-3 and TRBJ1-2; D unresolved. V was clipped by 9 bases and J by 4 bases, with 21 bases between them. There are 15 residues in the CDR3. Germline V lookup: CDR1 MNHEY, CDR2 SVGEGT.

The chain is built from TRBV15 and TRBJ2-7; D gene ambiguous. CDR3 length equals 13 residues. Germline assignment: CDR1 LNHNV and CDR2 YYDKDF (reference sequence). CDR3 loop: CNTSRDLTYEQYF. In DNA, the CDR3 is TGTAACACCAGCAGAGATCTGACCTACGAGCAGTACTTC.

This clone occurred a few times. This may come from a read error, since a much larger clone is one base off. Other DNA variants within this sample encode the same CDR3. The CDR3 nucleotides read TGCAGTGCTAGAAAAGGGGCTAGCGGGAGTGAGGGGATCCAGTACTTC. This translates into CSARKGASGSEGIQYF. J is TRBJ2-5 and V is TRBV20-1, with 10 positions matching TRBD2. Germline-derived CDR1 and CDR2 are DFQATT and SNEGSKA (reference sequence). This CDR3 has 16 amino acids. Unmatched junction bases numbered 16, after V lost 2 bases and J lost 10 bases.

This clone was detected only a few times. One end of the junction fails to match germline, which may point to a read error. The CDR3: CASSAIQARRIYGYTF. The CDR3 DNA follows: TGTGCCAGCAGTGCAATACAGGCCCGGAGGATCTATGGCTACACATTC. This chain joins TRBV12-3 or TRBV12-4 and TRBJ1-2, with D possibly matching TRBD1 (5 bases). The CDR3 has 16 amino acids.

This chain joins TRBV5-6 and TRBJ1-3; D remains ambiguous. The CDR3 loop spans 14 amino acids. The V gene lost 2 bases and the J gene lost 1 base, with 7 bases spanning the gap. The germline V gene has CDR1 SGHDT and CDR2 YYEEEE. In DNA form, the CDR3 reads TGTGCCAGCAGCTTATCCGGGTCTGGAAACACCATATATTTT. It specifies CASSLSGSGNTIYF.

This clone showed up many times. Its ends do not fully match the called genes, so a read error is possible. The CDR3 reads CAIRTEDTGELLF. The CDR3 region has the DNA TGCGCCATACGGACAGAGGACACCGGGGAGCTGCTTTTT. V gene TRBV10-2 combines with J gene TRBJ2-2, with D possibly matching TRBD1 (6 bases). CDR3 length equals 13 residues. Germline CDR1 reads WSHSY; CDR2 reads SAAADI.

Points on this clone: An end of the junction does not agree with germline; a read error may underlie this. This chain links TRBV24-1 with TRBJ2-1; TRBD2 matches at 11 bases. The germline CDR1 and CDR2 sequences are KGHDR and SFDVKD. The CDR3 runs 17 residues. The DNA of the CDR3 is TGTGCCACCAGTGGCTGGGGACTAGCGGTGGGCACAAATGGGCAGTTCTTC. It yields the protein CATSGWGLAVGTNGQFF.

This clone was detected ten times or more. The rearrangement links TRBV20-1 to TRBJ2-7; no firm D call. Germline V gives CDR1 DFQATT, CDR2 SNEGSKA (reference sequence). Trimming removed 0 bases from V and 7 bases from J, with 7 bases in between. The CDR3 runs to 11 residues. CDR3 bases: TGCAGTGCTAGAGATCCCAGAGAGCAGTACTTC. Residues: CSARDPREQYF.

This clone was detected only once. The chain carries TRBV20-1 and TRBJ2-1, with D maybe TRBD1 (5 bases). With 1 base removed from V and 3 bases from J, the gap between germline ends came to 10 bases. Germline V CDR1 and CDR2: DFQATT, SNEGSKA (reference sequence). The CDR3 sequence is 14 residues long. CDR3 protein: CSARGGANYNEQFF. The DNA for the CDR3 is TGCAGTGCTAGAGGGGGCGCCAACTACAATGAGCAGTTCTTC.

The chain is built from TRBV20-1 and TRBJ2-7; TRBD1 or TRBD2 may be the D gene (6 bases each). Trimming removed 3 bases at V and 7 bases at J, with 19 bases between. Germline V gene data show CDR1 as DFQATT and CDR2 as SNEGSKA (reference sequence). This CDR3 spans 14 amino acids. This CDR3 is CSASHRDTGREQYF. For the CDR3, the DNA is TGCAGTGCTAGCCACCGGGACACCGGGAGAGAGCAGTACTTC.

This clone appeared many times. The chain is built from TRBV19 and TRBJ1-3, with D maybe TRBD1 (6 bases). Germline values: CDR1 LNHDA, CDR2 SQIVND (reference sequence). The CDR3 length is 16 residues. The V end lost 4 bases, the J end lost 12 bases, and 25 bases lay between the germline ends. The CDR3 nucleotides are TGTGCCAGTAGTAACCGGGGGGGCGCAGGCAATTCGGACATATATTTT. Its protein is CASSNRGGAGNSDIYF.

J is TRBJ2-4 and V is TRBV30; TRBD2 aligns across 12 bases. Germline CDR1 and CDR2: GTSNPN and SVGIG (reference sequence). The CDR3 is 18 amino acids. Trimming cost V 5 bases and J 9 bases; bases outside gene matches: 20. This CDR3 is CAWVTSGRQGVVDVIQYF. In DNA form, the CDR3 reads TGTGCCTGGGTAACTAGCGGGAGGCAGGGAGTCGTGGATGTCATTCAGTACTTC.

In its sample, this clone was seen a few times. The chain links TRBV15 to TRBJ2-3, with 10 bases lining up with TRBD2. The V gene's germline CDR1 is LNHNV and CDR2 YYDKDF (reference sequence). The CDR3 contains 16 residues. The V gene end was trimmed by 1 base and the J gene end by 3 bases; junction bases not matched to a gene: 4. The CDR3 DNA is TGTGCCACCAGCAGAGGGACTAGCGGAGGAACAGATACGCAGTATTTT. Protein: CATSRGTSGGTDTQYF.

This clone occurred many times. The rearrangement joins TRBV6-2 or TRBV6-3 to TRBJ1-2; D remains ambiguous. The CDR3 is made up of 14 amino acids. V was cut by 0 bases and J by 4 bases, with 9 bases left in between. Germline assignment: CDR1 MNHEY and CDR2 SVGEGT. The CDR3 loop reads CASSYSNSRYGYTF. CDR3 nucleotides: TGTGCCAGCAGTTACTCGAACAGTCGCTATGGCTACACCTTC.

This clone was picked up many times. Other DNA sequences within the sample encode an identical CDR3. This sequence joins TRBV18 and TRBJ2-7, with D maybe TRBD2 (6 bases). The length of the CDR3 is 15 residues. CDR1 KGHSH and CDR2 LQKENI come from the germline V gene. Trimming took 6 bases from V and 1 from J, leaving 16 bases between them. DNA for the CDR3: TGTGCCAGCTCCCTGGCCGCGGGAACTTCCTACGAGCAGTACTTC. Its protein is CASSLAAGTSYEQYF.

Many counts were recorded for this clone. The chain employs TRBV6-1 and TRBJ2-1, with 8 bases aligning to TRBD2. V shed 5 bases and J 3 bases; nucleotides not matched to a gene: 9. The CDR3 contains 16 residues. Germline V gene sequence: CDR1 MNHNS, CDR2 SASEGT. DNA for the CDR3: TGTGCCAGCAGTCCCCTTCGGGGGGGAAACTACAATGAGCAGTTCTTC. It is translated as CASSPLRGGNYNEQFF.

This clone was recorded at least ten times. The chain has TRBV7-9 and TRBJ2-7; no definite D call. The CDR3 runs 13 residues. Germline V gene data show CDR1 as SEHNR and CDR2 as FQNEAQ (reference sequence). Trimming took 1 base from V and 12 from J, leaving 16 bases between them. The CDR3 sequence is CASSLEGNLTPYF. The CDR3, as DNA: TGTGCCAGCAGCTTAGAAGGAAACTTAACCCCGTACTTC.

This clone has a count of ten or more. The chain combines TRBV20-1 with TRBJ2-1, with D unclear. The CDR3 is made up of 15 amino acids. V was trimmed by 0 bases and J by 3 bases, leaving 12 bases between them. Germline V lookup: CDR1 DFQATT, CDR2 SNEGSKA (reference sequence). The CDR3 DNA follows: TGCAGTGCTAGAGATAAAAAGGCCCACTACAATGAGCAGTTCTTC. Protein: CSARDKKAHYNEQFF.

This clone was recorded many times. This rearrangement joins TRBV12-5 to TRBJ2-5, with TRBD2 as a possible D gene (5 bases). V shed 9 bases and J shed 4 bases, with 15 bases lying between them. Germline V gene data show CDR1 as LGHNT and CDR2 as FRNRAP. The CDR3 spans 13 residues. The CDR3 loop is CASANRGSETQYF. DNA for the CDR3: TGTGCTAGCGCCAACCGGGGTTCAGAGACCCAGTACTTC.

This clone was counted a few times. Germline is not matched at one junction end, which may reflect a read error. The chain joins TRBV28 to TRBJ1-6, with 8 bases aligning to TRBD1. The V gene's germline CDR1 is MDHEN and CDR2 SYDVKM. This CDR3 is built from 16 residues. The CDR3 region has the DNA TGTGCCGGCAGTTTACCCCAGGGGGCGCAGAGGTCACCCCTCCACTTT. Translated, it gives CAGSLPQGAQRSPLHF.

This clone was observed at least ten times. A read error may produce the germline difference seen at one junction end. The gene calls are TRBV7-9 and TRBJ2-7; TRBD1 agrees at 9 bases. The CDR3 sequence is 15 residues long. Germline assignment: CDR1 SEHNR and CDR2 FQNEAQ (reference sequence). CDR3 sequence reads: CAGSSSDRGIYEQYF. In DNA form, the CDR3 reads TGTGCCGGCAGCTCCTCCGACAGGGGGATCTACGAGCAGTACTTC.

This clone was picked up many times. A much bigger clone sits one base away, suggesting this may be a read error. CDR3 amino acids: CSARAPFDDEQFF. Written as DNA, the CDR3 is TGCAGTGCTAGAGCCCCGTTCGACGATGAGCAGTTCTTC. The J gene is TRBJ2-1, the V gene TRBV20-1; D uncertain. This CDR3 region has 13 residues. CDR1 is DFQATT and CDR2 is SNEGSKA in the germline V gene (reference sequence). V lost 1 base and J lost 8, with 12 bases in between.

Details on this clone: An end of the junction does not agree with germline; a read error may underlie this. The chain recombines TRBV5-8 with TRBJ2-3; D is possibly TRBD1 (5 bases). The CDR3 runs 13 residues. Looked up from germline, CDR1 is SGHTS and CDR2 is YDEGEE. This chain's CDR3 is CASRNTGTDTQYF. The CDR3 coding sequence is TGTGCCAGCAGGAATACAGGCACAGATACTCAGTATTTT.

This clone came up many times. The chain joins TRBV5-1 to TRBJ1-2; 7 bases are shared with TRBD1. V was clipped by 0 bases and J by 4 bases; unmatched bases: 6. Germline V gene lookup returns CDR1 SGHRS and CDR2 YFSETQ. There are 15 residues in the CDR3. CDR3 bases: TGCGCCAGCAGCTTGGATGTCGGGACAGTCTATGGCTACACCTTC. Its protein is CASSLDVGTVYGYTF.